This T cell receptor (beta chain) was observed in a study of cytomegalovirus exposure and HLA in healthy donors. Broader study findings: TCR beta V segments were, for the most part, productive about 87% or about 30% of the time in an earlier analysis. Roughly uniform depth of sequencing across donors was assumed in presence/absence analyses.

As for this clone: Its specificity is unknown.

The PCR made use of 60 Vbeta and 13 Jbeta primers. The protocol was immunoSEQ multiplex PCR, while the TCRdb copy is restricted to in-frame clones and leaves out a portion. The repertoire holds 150,000 to 200,000 clones, with under 90% as singletons. What was sequenced was PBMCs. The sequence derives from a young man in good health and CMV-seronegative.

The CDR3 nucleotides are TGTGCCATCAGTAACGGGACAGGACCTAACTATGGCTACACCTTC. Residues: CAISNGTGPNYGYTF. V and J are TRBV10-3 and TRBJ1-2, with 8 bases matching TRBD1. There are 15 residues in the CDR3. V lost 5 bases and J lost 0; bases outside the gene matches: 5. CDR1 is ENHRY and CDR2 is SYGVKD in the germline V gene.